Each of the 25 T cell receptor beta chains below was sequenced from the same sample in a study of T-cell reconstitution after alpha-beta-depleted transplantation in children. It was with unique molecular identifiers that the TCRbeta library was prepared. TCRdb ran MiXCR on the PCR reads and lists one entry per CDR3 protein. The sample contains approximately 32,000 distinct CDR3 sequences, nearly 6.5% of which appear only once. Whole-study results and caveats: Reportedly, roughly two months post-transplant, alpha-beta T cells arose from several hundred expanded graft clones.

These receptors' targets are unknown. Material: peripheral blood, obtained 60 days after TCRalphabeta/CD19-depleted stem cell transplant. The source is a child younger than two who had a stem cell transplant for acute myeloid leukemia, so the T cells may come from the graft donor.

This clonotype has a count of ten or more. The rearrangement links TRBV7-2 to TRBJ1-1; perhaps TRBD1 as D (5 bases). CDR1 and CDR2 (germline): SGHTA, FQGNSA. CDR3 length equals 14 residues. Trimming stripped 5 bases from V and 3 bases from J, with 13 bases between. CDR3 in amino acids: CASSPTELYTEAFF. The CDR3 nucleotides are TGTGCCAGCAGCCCGACAGAGCTTTACACTGAAGCTTTCTTT.

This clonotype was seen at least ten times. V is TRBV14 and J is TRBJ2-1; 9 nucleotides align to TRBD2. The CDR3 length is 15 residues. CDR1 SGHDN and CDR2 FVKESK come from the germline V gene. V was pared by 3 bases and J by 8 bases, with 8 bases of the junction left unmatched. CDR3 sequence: CASSHPGAGGDEQFF. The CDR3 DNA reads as TGTGCCAGCAGCCACCCCGGAGCGGGGGGAGATGAGCAGTTCTTC. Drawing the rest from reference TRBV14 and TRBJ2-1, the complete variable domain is EAGVTQFPSHSVIEKGQTVTLRCDPISGHDNLYWYRRVMGKEIKFLLHFVKESKQDESGMPNNRFLAERTGGTYSTLKVQPAELEDSGVYFCASSHPGAGGDEQFFGPGTRLTVL.

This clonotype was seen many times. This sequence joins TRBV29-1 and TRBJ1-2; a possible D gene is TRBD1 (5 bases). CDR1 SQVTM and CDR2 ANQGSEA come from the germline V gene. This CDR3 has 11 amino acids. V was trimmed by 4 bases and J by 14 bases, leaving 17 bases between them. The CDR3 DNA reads TGCAGCGTTGTACAACCGGGACTAGGGACCTTC. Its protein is CSVVQPGLGTF.

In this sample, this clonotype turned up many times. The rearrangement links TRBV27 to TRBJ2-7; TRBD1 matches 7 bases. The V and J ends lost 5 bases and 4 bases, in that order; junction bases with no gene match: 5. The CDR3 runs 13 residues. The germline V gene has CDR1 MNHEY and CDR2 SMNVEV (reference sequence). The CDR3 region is CASSLGGQYEQYF. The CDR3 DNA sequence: TGTGCCAGCAGTCTAGGGGGACAGTACGAGCAGTACTTC.

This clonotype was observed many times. The CDR3 sequence: CASFRDRGVDEQFF. The CDR3, as DNA: TGTGCCAGCTTCCGGGACAGGGGAGTGGATGAGCAGTTCTTC. The rearrangement joins TRBV28 to TRBJ2-1, with TRBD1 identical over 10 bases. After removal of 8 bases from V and 8 bases from J, the junction contained 9 bases not matched to a gene. The CDR3 contains 14 residues. Germline assignment: CDR1 MDHEN and CDR2 SYDVKM.

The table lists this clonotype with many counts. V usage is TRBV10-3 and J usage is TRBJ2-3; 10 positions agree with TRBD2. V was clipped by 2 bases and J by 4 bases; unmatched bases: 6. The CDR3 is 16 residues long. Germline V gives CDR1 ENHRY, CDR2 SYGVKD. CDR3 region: CAISETSGELSDTQYF. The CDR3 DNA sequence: TGTGCCATCAGTGAGACTAGCGGGGAGTTGTCAGATACGCAGTATTTT.

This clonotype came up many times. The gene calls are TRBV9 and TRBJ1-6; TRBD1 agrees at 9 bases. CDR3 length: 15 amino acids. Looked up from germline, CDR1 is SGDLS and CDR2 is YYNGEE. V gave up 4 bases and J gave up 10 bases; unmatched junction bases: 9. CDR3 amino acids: CASSPRDRAGSPLHF. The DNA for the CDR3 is TGTGCCAGCAGCCCCCGGGACAGGGCCGGGTCACCCCTCCACTTT.

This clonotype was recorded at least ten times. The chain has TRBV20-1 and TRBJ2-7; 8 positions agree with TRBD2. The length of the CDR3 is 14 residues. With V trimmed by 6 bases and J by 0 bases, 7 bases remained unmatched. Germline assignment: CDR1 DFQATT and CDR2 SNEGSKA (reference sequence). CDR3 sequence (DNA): TGCAGTGCCAACCCAAGCGGGAGCTCCTACGAGCAGTACTTC. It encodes CSANPSGSSYEQYF.

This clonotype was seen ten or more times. The CDR3 DNA sequence: TGTGCCAGCACCCCCGGACAGGAATCCTGGGATCAGCCCCAGCATTTT. Translating it yields CASTPGQESWDQPQHF. This chain links TRBV6-4 with TRBJ1-5, with 7 bases aligning to TRBD1. The CDR3 has 16 amino acids. Germline assignment: CDR1 MRHNA and CDR2 SNTAGT. V trimming: 7 bases; J trimming: 5 bases; junction bases outside the gene matches: 14.

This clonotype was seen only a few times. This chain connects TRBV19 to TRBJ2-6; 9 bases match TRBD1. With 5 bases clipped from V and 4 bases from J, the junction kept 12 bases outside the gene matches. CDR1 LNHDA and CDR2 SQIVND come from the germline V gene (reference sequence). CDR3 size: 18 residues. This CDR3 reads CASSPDRGVFSGANVLTF. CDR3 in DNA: TGTGCCAGTAGTCCGGACAGGGGAGTATTCTCCGGGGCCAACGTCCTGACTTTC.

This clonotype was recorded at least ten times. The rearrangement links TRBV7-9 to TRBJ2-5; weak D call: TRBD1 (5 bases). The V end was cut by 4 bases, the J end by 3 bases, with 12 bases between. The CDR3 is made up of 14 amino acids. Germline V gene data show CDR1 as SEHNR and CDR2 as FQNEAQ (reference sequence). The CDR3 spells CASSSRGREETQYF. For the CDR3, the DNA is TGTGCCAGCAGCTCAAGGGGAAGAGAAGAGACCCAGTACTTC. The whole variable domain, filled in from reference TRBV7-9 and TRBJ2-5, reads DTGVSQNPRHKITKRGQNVTFRCDPISEHNRLYWYRQTLGQGPEFLTYFQNEAQLEKSRLLSDRFSAERPKGSFSTLEIQRTEQGDSAMYLCASSSRGREETQYFGPGTRLLVL.

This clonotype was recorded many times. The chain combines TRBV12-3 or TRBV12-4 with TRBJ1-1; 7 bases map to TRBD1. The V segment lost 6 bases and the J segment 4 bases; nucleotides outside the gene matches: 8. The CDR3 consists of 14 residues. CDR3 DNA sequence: TGTGCCAGCAGCAAAAACAGGGGCGGCACTGAAGCTTTCTTT. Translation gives CASSKNRGGTEAFF.

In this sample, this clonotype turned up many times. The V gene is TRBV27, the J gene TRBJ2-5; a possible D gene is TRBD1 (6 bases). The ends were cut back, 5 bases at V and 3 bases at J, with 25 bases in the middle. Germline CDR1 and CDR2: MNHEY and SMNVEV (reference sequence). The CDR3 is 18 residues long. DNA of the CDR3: TGTGCCAGCAGTCCTTTCCCGGTACAGGGCTACGGAGAAGAGACCCAGTACTTC. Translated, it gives CASSPFPVQGYGEETQYF.

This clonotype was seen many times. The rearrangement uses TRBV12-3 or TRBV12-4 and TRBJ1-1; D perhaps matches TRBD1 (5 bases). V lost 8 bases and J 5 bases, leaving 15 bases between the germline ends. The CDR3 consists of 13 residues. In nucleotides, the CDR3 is TGTGCCAGCCGGGTGGGGCGCGGGACTGAAGCTTTCTTT. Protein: CASRVGRGTEAFF.

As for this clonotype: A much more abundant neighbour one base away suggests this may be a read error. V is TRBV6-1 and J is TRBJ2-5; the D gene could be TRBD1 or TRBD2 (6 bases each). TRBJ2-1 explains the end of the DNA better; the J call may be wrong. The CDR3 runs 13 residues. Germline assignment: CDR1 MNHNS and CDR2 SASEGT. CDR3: CAARGGNQETQFF. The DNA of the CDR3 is TGTGCCGCCAGGGGCGGGAACCAAGAGACCCAGTTCTTC.

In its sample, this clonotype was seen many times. CDR3: CASRAGRNTGELFF. CDR3 DNA sequence: TGCGCCAGCAGGGCAGGGCGGAACACCGGGGAGCTGTTTTTT. The gene calls are TRBV5-1 and TRBJ2-2, with D maybe TRBD1 (5 bases). The V and J ends lost 5 bases and 1 base respectively, with 9 bases between them. There are 14 residues in the CDR3. Germline CDR1 reads SGHRS; CDR2 reads YFSETQ.

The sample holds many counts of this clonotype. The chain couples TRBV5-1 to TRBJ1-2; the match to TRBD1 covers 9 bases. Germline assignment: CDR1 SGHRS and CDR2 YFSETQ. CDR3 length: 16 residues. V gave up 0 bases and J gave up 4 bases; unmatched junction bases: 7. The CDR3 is CASSLAGTGSIYGYTF. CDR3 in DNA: TGCGCCAGCAGCTTGGCCGGGACAGGGTCAATCTATGGCTACACCTTC.

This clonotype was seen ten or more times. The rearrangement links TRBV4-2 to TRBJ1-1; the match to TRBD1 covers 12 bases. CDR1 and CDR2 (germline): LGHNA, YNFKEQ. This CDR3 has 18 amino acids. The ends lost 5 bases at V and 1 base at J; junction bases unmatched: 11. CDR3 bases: TGTGCCAGCAGCTGGCCGGGACAGGGGGCCCTCAAGAACACTGAAGCTTTCTTT. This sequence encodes CASSWPGQGALKNTEAFF.

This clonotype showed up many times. The CDR3 protein is CASSFRTSADIQYF. The CDR3 DNA sequence: TGTGCCAGCAGTTTCCGTACTAGCGCCGACATTCAGTACTTC. The chain links TRBV28 to TRBJ2-4; 7 bases line up with TRBD2. The V segment lost 3 bases and the J segment 8 bases; nucleotides outside the gene matches: 7. This CDR3 comprises 14 residues. Germline CDR1 is MDHEN and CDR2 is SYDVKM.

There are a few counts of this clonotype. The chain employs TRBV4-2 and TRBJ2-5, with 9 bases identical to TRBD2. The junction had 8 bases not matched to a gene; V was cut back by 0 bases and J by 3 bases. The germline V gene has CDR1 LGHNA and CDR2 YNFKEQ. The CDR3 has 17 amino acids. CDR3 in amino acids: CASSQDWGGGAEETQYF. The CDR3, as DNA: TGTGCCAGCAGCCAAGATTGGGGCGGGGGGGCCGAAGAGACCCAGTACTTC.

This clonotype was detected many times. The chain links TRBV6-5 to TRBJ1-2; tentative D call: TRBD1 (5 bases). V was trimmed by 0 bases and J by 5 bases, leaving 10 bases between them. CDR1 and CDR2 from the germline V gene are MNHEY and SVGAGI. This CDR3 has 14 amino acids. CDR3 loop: CASSYSGTSYGYTF. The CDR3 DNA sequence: TGTGCCAGCAGTTACTCAGGGACGTCTTATGGCTACACCTTC.

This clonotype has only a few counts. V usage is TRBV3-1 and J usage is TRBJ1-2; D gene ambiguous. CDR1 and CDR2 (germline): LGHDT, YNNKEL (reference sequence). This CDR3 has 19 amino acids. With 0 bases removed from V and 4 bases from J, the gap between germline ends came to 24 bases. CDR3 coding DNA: TGTGCCAGCAGCCAAGATCGGCGAGGAACGGCCGCCCTTGTCTATGGCTACACCTTC. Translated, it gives CASSQDRRGTAALVYGYTF.

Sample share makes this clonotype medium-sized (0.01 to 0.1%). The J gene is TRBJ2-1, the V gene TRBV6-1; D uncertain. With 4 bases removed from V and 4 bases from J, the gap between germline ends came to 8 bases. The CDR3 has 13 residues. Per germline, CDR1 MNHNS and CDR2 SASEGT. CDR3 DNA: TGTGCCAGCAGTGGGGTCTCATACAATGAGCAGTTCTTC. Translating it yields CASSGVSYNEQFF.

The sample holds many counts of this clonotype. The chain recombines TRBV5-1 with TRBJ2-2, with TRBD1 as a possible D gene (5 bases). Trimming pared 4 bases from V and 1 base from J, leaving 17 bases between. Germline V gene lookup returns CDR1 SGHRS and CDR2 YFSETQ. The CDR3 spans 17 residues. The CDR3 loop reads CASSPRRGALNTGELFF. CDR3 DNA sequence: TGCGCCAGCAGCCCGCGACGTGGGGCTTTGAACACCGGGGAGCTGTTTTTT.

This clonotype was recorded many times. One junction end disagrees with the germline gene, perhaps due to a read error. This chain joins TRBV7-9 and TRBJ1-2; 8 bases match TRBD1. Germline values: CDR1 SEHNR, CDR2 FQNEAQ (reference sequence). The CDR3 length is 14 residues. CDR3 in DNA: TGTGCCAGCAGCTTAGTATTCTCGGACAGGGCCAAAGCCTTC. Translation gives CASSLVFSDRAKAF.